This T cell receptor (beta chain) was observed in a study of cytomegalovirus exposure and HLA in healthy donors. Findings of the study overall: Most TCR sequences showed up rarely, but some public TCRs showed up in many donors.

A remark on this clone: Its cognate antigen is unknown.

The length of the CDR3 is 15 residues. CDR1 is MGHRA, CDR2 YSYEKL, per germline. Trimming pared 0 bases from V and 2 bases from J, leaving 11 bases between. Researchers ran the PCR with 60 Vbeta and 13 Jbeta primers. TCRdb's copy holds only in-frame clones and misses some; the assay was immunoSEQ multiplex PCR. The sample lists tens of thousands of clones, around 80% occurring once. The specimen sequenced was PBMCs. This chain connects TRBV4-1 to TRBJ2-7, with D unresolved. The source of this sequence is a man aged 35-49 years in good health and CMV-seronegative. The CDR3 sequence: CASSQDGRRTYEQYF. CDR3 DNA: TGCGCCAGCAGCCAAGATGGTAGGAGAACCTACGAGCAGTACTTC.